This TCR beta chain was identified during a study of T-cell memory formation after mild COVID-19. Libraries for TCRalpha and TCRbeta carried sample barcodes and unique molecular identifiers via 5'RACE. TCRdb independently ran MiXCR on the 5' RACE reads; one entry per CDR3 protein. Of some 310,000 distinct CDR3 sequences in the sample, roughly 19% are singletons; the top ten hold approximately 22%. Study results and caveats: A balance of CD4 and CD8 characterized clones contracting day 15 to 85, whereas later expanders leaned CD4+. Pre-infection memory showed some responding clones, and this suggested that cross-reactive memory joined.

In the case of this clonotype: The target antigen is unknown.

Trimming removed 8 bases from V and 5 bases from J, with 18 bases in between. The CDR3 has 14 amino acids. Germline-derived CDR1 and CDR2 are MNHEY and SMNVEV (reference sequence). The chain has TRBV27 and TRBJ1-2; D is possibly TRBD1 (5 bases). The sequenced sample was PBMCs or a T cell subset sorted from them (not recorded which). The receptor comes from a man aged 18 to 30 who had mild COVID-19 (a few samples of this study predate the infection). Cell type and time point are not known. The CDR3 nucleotides are TGTGCCAGCGGGACTTACGGGATTCCTTATGGCTACACCTTC. Amino acid sequence: CASGTYGIPYGYTF.